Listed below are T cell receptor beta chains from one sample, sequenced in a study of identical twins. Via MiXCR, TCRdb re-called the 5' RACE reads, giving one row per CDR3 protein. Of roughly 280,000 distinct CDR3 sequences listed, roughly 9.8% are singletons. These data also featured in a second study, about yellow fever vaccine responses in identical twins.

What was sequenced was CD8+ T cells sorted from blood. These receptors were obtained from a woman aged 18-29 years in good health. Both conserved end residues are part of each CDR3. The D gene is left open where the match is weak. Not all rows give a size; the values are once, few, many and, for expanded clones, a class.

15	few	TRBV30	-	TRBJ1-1	CAWSVPDGMNTEAFF	TGTGCCTGGAGTGTCCCCGACGGTATGAACACTGAAGCTTTCTTT
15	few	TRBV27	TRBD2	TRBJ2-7	CASSIPGTSSYEQYF	TGTGCCAGCAGTATCCCCGGGACTAGCTCCTACGAGCAGTACTTC
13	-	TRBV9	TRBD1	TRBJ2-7	CASNPTGTAEQYF	TGTGCCAGCAACCCGACAGGGACGGCCGAGCAGTACTTC
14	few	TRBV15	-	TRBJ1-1	CATSRPTLNTEAFF	TGTGCCACCAGCAGACCGACTTTGAACACTGAAGCTTTCTTT
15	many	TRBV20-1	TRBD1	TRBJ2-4	CSARDRGFSKNIQYF	TGCAGTGCCCGGGACAGGGGGTTTTCCAAAAACATTCAGTACTTC
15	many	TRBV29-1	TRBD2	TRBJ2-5	CSVEESGGATETQYF	TGCAGCGTTGAGGAAAGCGGGGGGGCCACAGAGACCCAGTACTTC
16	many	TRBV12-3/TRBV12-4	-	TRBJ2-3	CASSFGGYQNTDTQYF	TGTGCCAGCAGTTTTGGAGGGTACCAAAACACAGATACGCAGTATTTT
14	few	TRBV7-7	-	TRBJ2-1	CASSSILAPNEQFF	TGTGCTAGCAGCTCAATTTTAGCGCCCAATGAGCAGTTCTTC
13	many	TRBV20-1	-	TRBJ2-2	CSARRDIAGELFF	TGCAGTGCTAGGAGGGACATAGCCGGGGAGCTGTTTTTT
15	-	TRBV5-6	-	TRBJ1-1	CASSLTPRANTEAFF	TGTGCCAGCAGCTTGACCCCACGAGCGAACACTGAAGCTTTCTTT
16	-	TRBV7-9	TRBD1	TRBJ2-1	CASSLSGTGVDNEQFF	TGTGCCAGCAGCTTATCAGGGACAGGGGTCGACAATGAGCAGTTCTTC
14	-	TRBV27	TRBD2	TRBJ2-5	CASSSSGRWETQYF	TGTGCCAGCAGTTCTAGCGGGAGGTGGGAGACCCAGTACTTC
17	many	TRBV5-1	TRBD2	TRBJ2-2	CASSVTPGLATTGELFF	TGCGCCAGCAGCGTTACGCCGGGACTAGCGACCACCGGGGAGCTGTTTTTT
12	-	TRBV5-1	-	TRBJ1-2	CASREQGYGYTF	TGCGCCAGCAGGGAACAGGGCTATGGCTACACCTTC
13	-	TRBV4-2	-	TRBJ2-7	CASSQEPAYEQYF	TGTGCCAGCAGCCAAGAGCCAGCTTACGAGCAGTACTTC
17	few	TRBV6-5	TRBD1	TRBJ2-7	CASSYSKRTGGAHEQYF	TGTGCCAGCAGTTACTCGAAGAGGACAGGTGGGGCGCACGAGCAGTACTTC
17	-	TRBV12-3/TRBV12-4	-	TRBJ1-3	CAGGTEGRSSSGNTIYF	TGTGCCGGGGGAACCGAGGGACGGTCGAGCTCTGGAAACACCATATATTTT
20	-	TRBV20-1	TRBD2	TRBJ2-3	CSARVAMGVGGRKGTDTQYF	TGCAGTGCTAGAGTTGCGATGGGAGTCGGCGGGAGGAAGGGCACAGATACGCAGTATTTT
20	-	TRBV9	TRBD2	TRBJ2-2	CASSVASGGAWLLNTGELFF	TGTGCCAGCAGCGTCGCTAGCGGGGGGGCTTGGCTTTTGAACACCGGGGAGCTGTTTTTT
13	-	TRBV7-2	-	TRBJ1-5	CASSGYSNQPQHF	TGTGCCAGCAGCGGATATAGCAATCAGCCCCAGCATTTT
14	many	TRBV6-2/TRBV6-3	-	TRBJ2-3	CASSYVGGTDTQYF	TGTGCCAGCAGTTACGTGGGAGGCACAGATACGCAGTATTTT
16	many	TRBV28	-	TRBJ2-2	CASSFGGGRNTGELFF	TGTGCCAGCAGTTTTGGGGGGGGGCGCAACACCGGGGAGCTGTTTTTT
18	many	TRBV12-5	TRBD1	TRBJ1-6	CASGPPPSTGPVDSPLHF	TGTGCTAGTGGCCCCCCCCCGTCGACAGGGCCGGTAGATTCACCCCTCCACTTT
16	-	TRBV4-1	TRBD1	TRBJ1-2	CASSPAQGAVGYGYTF	TGCGCCAGCAGCCCAGCCCAGGGGGCAGTCGGCTATGGCTACACCTTC
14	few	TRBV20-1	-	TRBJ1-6	CSAPSGNYNSPLHF	TGCAGTGCCCCGTCAGGGAATTATAATTCACCCCTCCACTTT
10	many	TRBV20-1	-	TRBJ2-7	CSARDRWQYF	TGCAGTGCTAGAGACCGTTGGCAGTACTTC
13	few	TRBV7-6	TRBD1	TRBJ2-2	CASSPGQGGELFF	TGTGCCAGCAGCCCGGGACAGGGCGGGGAGCTGTTTTTT
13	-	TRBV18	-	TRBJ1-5	CASSPETNQPQHF	TGTGCCAGCTCACCCGAGACCAATCAGCCCCAGCATTTT
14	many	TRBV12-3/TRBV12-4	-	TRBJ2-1	CASSTLDGINEQFF	TGTGCCAGCAGTACACTGGACGGTATCAATGAGCAGTTCTTC
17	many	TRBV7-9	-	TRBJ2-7	CASSSNTPGLSSYEQYF	TGTGCCAGCAGTTCTAACACGCCGGGCCTTAGCTCCTACGAGCAGTACTTC
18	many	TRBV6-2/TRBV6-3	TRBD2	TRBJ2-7	CASSFFPPTRTSGDEQYF	TGTGCCAGCAGTTTTTTCCCCCCGACTCGGACTAGCGGGGACGAGCAGTACTTC
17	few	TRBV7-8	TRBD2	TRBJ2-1	CASSSLPLAEGYNEQFF	TGTGCCAGCAGCTCTCTTCCACTAGCGGAGGGATACAATGAGCAGTTCTTC
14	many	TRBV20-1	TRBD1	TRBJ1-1	CSARPGDRNTEAFF	TGCAGTGCTAGGCCAGGGGACAGGAACACTGAAGCTTTCTTT
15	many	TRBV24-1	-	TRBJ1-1	CATSDLGKGRSEAFF	TGTGCCACCAGTGATTTGGGGAAGGGGAGGTCAGAAGCTTTCTTT
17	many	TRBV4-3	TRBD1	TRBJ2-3	CASSQGVPGTGMDTQYF	TGCGCCAGCAGCCAAGGAGTCCCAGGGACAGGGATGGATACGCAGTATTTT
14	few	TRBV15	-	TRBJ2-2	CATSRWTNTGELFF	TGTGCCACCAGCAGATGGACGAACACCGGGGAGCTGTTTTTT
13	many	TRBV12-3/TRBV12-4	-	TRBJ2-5	CASSFLGPETQYF	TGTGCCAGCAGTTTTTTGGGTCCGGAGACCCAGTACTTC
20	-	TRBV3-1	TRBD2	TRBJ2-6	CACSQASSSGGLPGANVLTF	TGTGCCTGCAGCCAAGCAAGCAGCAGCGGGGGGCTCCCTGGGGCCAACGTCCTGACTTTC
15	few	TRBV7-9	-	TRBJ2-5	CASSRAQGFQETQYF	TGTGCCAGCAGCCGAGCCCAGGGCTTCCAAGAGACCCAGTACTTC
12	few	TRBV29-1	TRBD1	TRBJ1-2	CSVAGDSGGYTF	TGCAGCGTCGCCGGGGACAGTGGAGGCTACACCTTC
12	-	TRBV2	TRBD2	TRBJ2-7	CASLAGRYEQYF	TGTGCCAGCCTAGCGGGAAGGTACGAGCAGTACTTC
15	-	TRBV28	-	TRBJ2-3	CASRLGQRITDTQYF	TGTGCCAGCAGGCTGGGTCAGCGGATCACAGATACGCAGTATTTT
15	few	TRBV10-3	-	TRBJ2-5	CAISEAPASRETQYF	TGTGCCATCAGTGAGGCCCCGGCCTCCAGGGAGACCCAGTACTTC
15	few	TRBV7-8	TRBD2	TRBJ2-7	CASSPRTSSFYEQYF	TGTGCCAGCAGCCCTCGGACTAGCTCCTTTTACGAGCAGTACTTC
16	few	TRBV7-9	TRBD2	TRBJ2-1	CASSSNLAGVGNEQFF	TGTGCCAGCAGCTCCAATCTAGCGGGAGTGGGCAATGAGCAGTTCTTC
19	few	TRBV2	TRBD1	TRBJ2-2	CASRNPGTGGAVYTGELFF	TGTGCCAGCAGAAATCCCGGGACAGGGGGCGCCGTGTACACCGGGGAGCTGTTTTTT
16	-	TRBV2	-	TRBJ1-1	CASSEGARGAYLEAFF	TGTGCCAGCAGTGAAGGGGCTAGGGGGGCCTACCTTGAAGCTTTCTTT
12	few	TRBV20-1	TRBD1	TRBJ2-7	CSARGQVYEQYF	TGCAGTGCTCGCGGACAGGTTTACGAGCAGTACTTC
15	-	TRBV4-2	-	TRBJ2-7	CASSQEGGGPREQYF	TGTGCCAGCAGCCAGGAGGGGGGAGGGCCGCGCGAGCAGTACTTC